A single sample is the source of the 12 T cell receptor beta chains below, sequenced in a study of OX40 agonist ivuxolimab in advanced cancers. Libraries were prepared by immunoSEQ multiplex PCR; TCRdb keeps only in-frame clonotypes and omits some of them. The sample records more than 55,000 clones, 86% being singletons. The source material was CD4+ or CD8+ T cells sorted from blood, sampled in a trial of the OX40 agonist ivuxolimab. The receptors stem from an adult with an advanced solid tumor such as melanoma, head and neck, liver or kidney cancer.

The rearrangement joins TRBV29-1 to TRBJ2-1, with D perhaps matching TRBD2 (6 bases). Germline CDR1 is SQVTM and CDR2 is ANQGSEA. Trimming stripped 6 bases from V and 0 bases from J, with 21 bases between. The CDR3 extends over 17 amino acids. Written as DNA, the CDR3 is TGCAGCGTCCGCATGACCCCACGGACTACCTCCTACAATGAGCAGTTCTTC. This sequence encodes CSVRMTPRTTSYNEQFF.

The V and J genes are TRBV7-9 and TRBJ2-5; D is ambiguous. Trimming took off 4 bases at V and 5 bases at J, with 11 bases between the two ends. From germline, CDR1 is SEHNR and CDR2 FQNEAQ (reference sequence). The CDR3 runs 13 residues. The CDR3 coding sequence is TGTGCCAGCAGCTCGATGGTTGGGGAGACCCAGTACTTC. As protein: CASSSMVGETQYF.

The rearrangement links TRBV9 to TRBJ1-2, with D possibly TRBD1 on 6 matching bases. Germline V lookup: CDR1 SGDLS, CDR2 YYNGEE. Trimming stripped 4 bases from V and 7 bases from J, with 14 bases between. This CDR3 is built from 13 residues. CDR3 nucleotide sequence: TGTGCCAGCAGCCCCCAGGGGAGAAGTGGCTACACCTTC. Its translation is CASSPQGRSGYTF.

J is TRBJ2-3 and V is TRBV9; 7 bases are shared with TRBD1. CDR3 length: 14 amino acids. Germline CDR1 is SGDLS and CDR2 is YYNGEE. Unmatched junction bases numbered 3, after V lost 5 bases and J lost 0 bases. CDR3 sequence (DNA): TGTGCCAGCAGTTGGGACAGAAGCACAGATACGCAGTATTTT. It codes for CASSWDRSTDTQYF. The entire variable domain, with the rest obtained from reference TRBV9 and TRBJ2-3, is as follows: DSGVTQTPKHLITATGQRVTLRCSPRSGDLSVYWYQQSLDQGLQFLIQYYNGEERAKGNILERFSAQQFPDLHSELNLSSLELGDSALYFCASSWDRSTDTQYFGPGTRLTVL.

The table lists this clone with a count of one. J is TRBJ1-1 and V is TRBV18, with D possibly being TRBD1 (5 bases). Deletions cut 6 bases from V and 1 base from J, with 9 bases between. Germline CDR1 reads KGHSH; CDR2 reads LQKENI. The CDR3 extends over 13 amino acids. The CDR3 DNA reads TGTGCCAGCTCCGCACAGGCGAACACTGAAGCTTTCTTT. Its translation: CASSAQANTEAFF.

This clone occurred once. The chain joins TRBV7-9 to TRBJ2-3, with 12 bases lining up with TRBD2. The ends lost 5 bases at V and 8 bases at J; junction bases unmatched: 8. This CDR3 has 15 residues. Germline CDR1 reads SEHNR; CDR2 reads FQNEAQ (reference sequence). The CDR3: CASSPLAGGWGTQYF. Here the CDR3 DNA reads TGTGCCAGCAGCCCCCTAGCGGGGGGGTGGGGTACGCAGTATTTT.

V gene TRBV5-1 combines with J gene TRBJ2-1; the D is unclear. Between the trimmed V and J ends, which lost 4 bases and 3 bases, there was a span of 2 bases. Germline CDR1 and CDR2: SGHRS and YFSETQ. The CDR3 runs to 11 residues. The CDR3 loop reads CASSDYNEQFF. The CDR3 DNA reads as TGCGCCAGCAGCGACTACAATGAGCAGTTCTTC.

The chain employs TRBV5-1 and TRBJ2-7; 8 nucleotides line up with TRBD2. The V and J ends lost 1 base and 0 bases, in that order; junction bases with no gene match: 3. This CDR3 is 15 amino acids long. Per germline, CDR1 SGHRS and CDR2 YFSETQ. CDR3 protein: CASSLTSGSSYEQYF. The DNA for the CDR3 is TGCGCCAGCAGCTTGACGAGCGGGAGCTCCTACGAGCAGTACTTC.

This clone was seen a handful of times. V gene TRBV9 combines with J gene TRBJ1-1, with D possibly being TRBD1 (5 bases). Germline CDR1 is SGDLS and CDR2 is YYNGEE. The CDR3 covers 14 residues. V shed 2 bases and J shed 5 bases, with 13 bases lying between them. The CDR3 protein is CASSVKGSRTEAFF. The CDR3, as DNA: TGTGCCAGCAGCGTTAAGGGGAGTCGAACTGAAGCTTTCTTT.

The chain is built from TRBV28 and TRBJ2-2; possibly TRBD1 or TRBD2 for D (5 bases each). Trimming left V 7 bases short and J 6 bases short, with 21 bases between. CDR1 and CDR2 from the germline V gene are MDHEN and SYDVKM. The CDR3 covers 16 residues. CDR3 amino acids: CASNGPGRMSPGELFF. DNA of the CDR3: TGTGCCAGCAATGGGCCGGGACGGATGTCCCCCGGGGAGCTGTTTTTT.

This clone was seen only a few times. CDR3 in amino acids: CASSLRGVLPGNEQFF. The CDR3 DNA reads TGTGCCAGCAGCTTAAGGGGCGTCCTCCCGGGCAATGAGCAGTTCTTC. The chain couples TRBV7-2 to TRBJ2-1; tentative D call: TRBD1 (5 bases). V lost 2 bases, J lost 6 bases, and 17 bases lay in between. Germline loops: CDR1 SGHTA, CDR2 FQGNSA. The CDR3 is 16 amino acids.

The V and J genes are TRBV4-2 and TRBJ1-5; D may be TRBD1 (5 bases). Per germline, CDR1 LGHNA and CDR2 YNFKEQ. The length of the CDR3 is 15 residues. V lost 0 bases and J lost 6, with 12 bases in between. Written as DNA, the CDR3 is TGTGCCAGCAGCCAAGATCAAGCAGGGTCTCAGCCCCAGCATTTT. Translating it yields CASSQDQAGSQPQHF.